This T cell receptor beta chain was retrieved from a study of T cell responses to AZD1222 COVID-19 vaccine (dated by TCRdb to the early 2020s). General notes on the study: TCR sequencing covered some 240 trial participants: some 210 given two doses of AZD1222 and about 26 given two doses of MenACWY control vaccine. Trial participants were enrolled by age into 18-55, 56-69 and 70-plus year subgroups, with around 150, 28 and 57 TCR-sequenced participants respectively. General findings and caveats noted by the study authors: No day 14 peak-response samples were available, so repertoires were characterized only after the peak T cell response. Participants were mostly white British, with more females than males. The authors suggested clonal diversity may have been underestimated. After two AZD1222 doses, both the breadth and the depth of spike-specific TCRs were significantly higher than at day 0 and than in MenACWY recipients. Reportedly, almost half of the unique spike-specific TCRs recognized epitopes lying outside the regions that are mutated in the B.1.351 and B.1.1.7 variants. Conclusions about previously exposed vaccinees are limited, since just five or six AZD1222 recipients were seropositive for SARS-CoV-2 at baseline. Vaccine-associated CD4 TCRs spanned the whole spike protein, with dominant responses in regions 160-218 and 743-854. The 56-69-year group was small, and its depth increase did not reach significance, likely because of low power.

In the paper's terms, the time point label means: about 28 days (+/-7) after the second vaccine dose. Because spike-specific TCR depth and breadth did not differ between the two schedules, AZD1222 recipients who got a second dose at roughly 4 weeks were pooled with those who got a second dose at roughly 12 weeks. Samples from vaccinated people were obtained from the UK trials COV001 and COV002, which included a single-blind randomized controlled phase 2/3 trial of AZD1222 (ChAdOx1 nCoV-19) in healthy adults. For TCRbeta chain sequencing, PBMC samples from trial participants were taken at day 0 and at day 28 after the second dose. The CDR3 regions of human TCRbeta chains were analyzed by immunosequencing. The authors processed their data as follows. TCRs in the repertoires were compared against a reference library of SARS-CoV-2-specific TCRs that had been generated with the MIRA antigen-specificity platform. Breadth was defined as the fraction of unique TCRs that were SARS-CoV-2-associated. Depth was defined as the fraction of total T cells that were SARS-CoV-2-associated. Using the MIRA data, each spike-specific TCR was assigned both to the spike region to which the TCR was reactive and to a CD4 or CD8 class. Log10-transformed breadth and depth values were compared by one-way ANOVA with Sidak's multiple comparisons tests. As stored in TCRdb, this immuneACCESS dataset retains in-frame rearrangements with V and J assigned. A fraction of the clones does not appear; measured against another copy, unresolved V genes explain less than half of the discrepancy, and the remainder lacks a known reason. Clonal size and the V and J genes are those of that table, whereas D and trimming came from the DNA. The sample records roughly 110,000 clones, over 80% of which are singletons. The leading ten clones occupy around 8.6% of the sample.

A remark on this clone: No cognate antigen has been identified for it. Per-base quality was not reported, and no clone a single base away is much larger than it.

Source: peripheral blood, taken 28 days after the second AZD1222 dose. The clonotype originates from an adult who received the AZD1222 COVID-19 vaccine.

The CDR3 region has the sequence CASSQEPTTDTQYF. The nucleotide sequence reads TGCGCCAGCAGCCAAGAACCTACCACAGATACGCAGTATTTT. This sequence uses TRBV4-3 and TRBJ2-3; no D gene can be assigned with confidence. From cysteine to phenylalanine, the CDR3 is 14 amino acids long. Only the CDR3 DNA is retained, 42 bases long and in frame from the first base. In the germline V gene, CDR1 corresponds to LGHNA and CDR2 to YSLEER. V and J are truncated by 0 bases and 2 bases respectively, leaving an intervening sequence of 6 bases.